The source of this T cell receptor (beta chain) is a study of cytomegalovirus exposure and HLA in healthy donors. Findings and limits, study-wide: A few chains tied to CMV proved CMV antigen-specific in vitro.

About this clone itself: The target antigen is unknown.

The PCR was carried out with 60 Vbeta primers and 13 Jbeta primers. Sequencing was performed with immunoSEQ multiplex PCR; in TCRdb, only in-frame clones are kept and a portion is missing. The sample lists around 100,000 clones, around 76% occurring once. V lost 4 bases and J lost 0, with 16 bases in between. Germline V gives CDR1 KGHSH, CDR2 LQKENI. This CDR3 has 18 residues. The TCR sequence derives from a woman younger than 30 in good health and CMV-seropositive. This sequence joins TRBV18 and TRBJ2-6, with D perhaps TRBD2 (6 bases). Sequencing was performed on PBMCs. The CDR3 nucleotides are TGTGCCAGCTCACTCGCCGGGACTTACCACTCTGGGGCCAACGTCCTGACTTTC. Protein: CASSLAGTYHSGANVLTF.